This entry describes one TCR beta chain. Its specificity is not known. These data come from a study of T cell responses to AZD1222 COVID-19 vaccine. Regarding the study as a whole: Two AZD1222 administrations were followed by greater Spike-specific TCR breadth and depth. Repertoires were collected only later (after the peak T cell response had occurred).

Using immunoSEQ multiplex PCR, the repertoire was profiled, and TCRdb retains in-frame clones only, with some absent. This sample has 150,000 to 180,000 clones, with around 85% found just once. Germline V gene sequence: CDR1 KGHSH, CDR2 LQKENI. The CDR3 consists of 15 residues. Deletions cut 6 bases from V and 5 bases from J, with 14 bases between. This clonotype was obtained from an adult in good health. Sample: peripheral blood, taken on day 0 of MenACWY control vaccination. The chain employs TRBV18 and TRBJ1-6; D unclear. CDR3 bases: TGTGCCAGCTCGCCCAGCCATCCAGATAATTCACCCCTCCACTTT. Translating gives CASSPSHPDNSPLHF.